This TCR beta chain was captured in a study of blood T cells in healthy people across ages. The second PCR ran roughly 6 to 11 cycles with a sample-barcoded 5' primer and J-beta primers. TCRdb re-analysed the 5' RACE reads in MiXCR, keeping a single row per CDR3 protein. The sample consists of about a million distinct CDR3 sequences, 51% of them appearing once. Germline values: CDR1 DFQATT, CDR2 SNEGSKA (reference sequence). CDR3 length equals 12 residues. V lost 5 bases, J lost 7 bases, and 14 bases lay in between. The sequenced material came from blood. The V and J genes are TRBV20-1 and TRBJ1-2; D is uncertain. The clonotype was recovered from a woman aged 55-70 years in good health. This CDR3 reads CSALPGFCGYTF. The CDR3 DNA follows: TGCAGTGCTTTACCAGGTTTCTGTGGCTACACCTTC.